This is a list of T cell receptor beta chains from one sample in a study of blood T cell repertoires in COVID-19. Data came from immunoSEQ multiplex PCR; TCRdb stores just in-frame clones and leaves some out. The sample holds over 35,000 clones, 88% seen once. Specimen: peripheral blood. Receptor source: a man in his fifties or sixties with acute or convalescent COVID-19. Each CDR3 is given with its conserved first and last residue. A D gene is named only where the DNA matches it firmly. Part of the rows lack a size; the others show once, few, many or a class for expanded clones.

v_gene	j_gene	abundance	d_gene	CDR3aa	CDR3nt
TRBV5-1	TRBJ1-5	.	.	CASSSTQGGQSQHF	TGCGCCAGCAGCTCAACCCAGGGTGGACAGTCCCAGCATTTT
TRBV6-5	TRBJ2-7	.	TRBD2	CASSYRGGYEQYF	TGTGCCAGCAGTTACAGGGGAGGGTACGAGCAGTACTTC
TRBV9	TRBJ2-7	.	.	CASSGGTFGGEQYF	TGTGCCAGCAGCGGGGGGACTTTTGGAGGGGAGCAGTACTTC
TRBV5-1	TRBJ2-1	.	TRBD2	CASTRSSGRQSSYNEQFF	TGCGCCAGCACTAGGTCTAGCGGGAGGCAAAGCTCCTACAATGAGCAGTTCTTC
TRBV5-1	TRBJ2-5	.	.	CASSLEGGGGETQYF	TGCGCCAGCAGCTTGGAAGGGGGCGGGGGGGAGACCCAGTACTTC
TRBV27	TRBJ2-5	.	.	CASSPAGNLEETQYF	TGTGCCAGCAGTCCAGCGGGTAATCTGGAAGAGACCCAGTACTTC
TRBV24-1	TRBJ2-1	.	TRBD2	CATSDTLAESYNEQFF	TGTGCCACCAGTGACACTCTAGCGGAGTCGTACAATGAGCAGTTCTTC
TRBV30	TRBJ1-2	.	.	CAWSKDRDYGYTF	TGTGCCTGGAGTAAAGACAGAGACTATGGCTACACCTTC
TRBV5-1	TRBJ1-2	.	TRBD1	CASSSTGVSYGYTF	TGCGCCAGCAGTTCGACAGGGGTCTCCTATGGCTACACCTTC
TRBV5-5	TRBJ2-5	.	TRBD1	CASSTQGQGWETQYF	TGTGCCAGCAGCACCCAGGGACAGGGATGGGAGACCCAGTACTTC
TRBV19	TRBJ2-5	.	.	CASSPRGLQETQYF	TGTGCCAGTAGTCCCAGGGGCCTACAAGAGACCCAGTACTTC
TRBV5-4	TRBJ2-3	.	TRBD1	CASSFGQGRGADTQYF	TGTGCCAGCAGCTTCGGACAGGGCCGAGGCGCAGATACGCAGTATTTT
TRBV7-2	TRBJ2-1	.	TRBD2	CASSLRSGGNNEQFF	TGTGCCAGCAGCTTACGTAGCGGGGGGAACAATGAGCAGTTCTTC
TRBV7-2	TRBJ1-1	.	.	CASTAYVQTEAFF	TGTGCCAGCACCGCTTACGTACAAACTGAAGCTTTCTTT
TRBV10-1	TRBJ1-1	.	.	CASSATGYTEAFF	TGCGCCAGCAGCGCGACAGGCTACACTGAAGCTTTCTTT
TRBV2	TRBJ2-5	.	TRBD1	CASRFSRDSFQETQYF	TGTGCCAGCAGATTTAGCCGGGACAGCTTCCAAGAGACCCAGTACTTC
TRBV5-5	TRBJ2-1	.	TRBD2	CASSLVLAGGPLDEQFF	TGTGCCAGCAGCTTGGTGTTAGCGGGGGGGCCGTTGGATGAGCAGTTCTTC
TRBV6-5	TRBJ2-3	.	.	CASSTPTAADTQYF	TGTGCCAGCAGCACACCTACAGCGGCAGATACGCAGTATTTT
TRBV4-3	TRBJ2-1	.	TRBD2	CASSQAGGSAYEQFF	TGCGCCAGCAGCCAAGCCGGGGGGTCCGCGTATGAGCAGTTCTTC
TRBV4-2	TRBJ1-2	.	TRBD1	CASRPGGLTNYGYTF	TGTGCCAGCAGGCCAGGGGGGTTAACTAACTATGGCTACACCTTC
TRBV6-2/TRBV6-3	TRBJ2-7	.	TRBD1	CASSRDRGGYEQYF	TGTGCCAGCAGTCGAGACAGGGGCGGGTACGAGCAGTACTTC
TRBV19	TRBJ2-3	few	TRBD1	CASSISRGRDTQYF	TGTGCCAGTAGTATCAGCAGGGGGCGGGATACGCAGTATTTT